A selection of T cell receptor beta chains follows, all from one sample in a study of cytomegalovirus exposure and HLA in healthy donors. This table comes from immunoSEQ multiplex PCR, and its TCRdb copy is limited to in-frame clones, with some not included. The sample holds some 120,000 clones, about 88% seen once. Sequenced material: PBMCs. The source is a young man in good health and CMV-seronegative. The CDR3 runs from the conserved cysteine through the conserved F or W.

TRBV2,CASSLTSGDSYEQYF
TRBV6-5,CASQDRGQPQHF
TRBV7-3,CASSGRRAEDTQYF
TRBV6-1,CASSEQEVTWDEQFF
TRBV29-1,CSASGLAGSYNEQFF
TRBV18,CASSPPGSPLHF
TRBV27,CASRPPLAGPYNEQFF
TRBV11-2,CASSSLRAGGPGELFF
TRBV30,CAVVSSRVINEQYF
TRBV27,CASSGTGTFYNEQFF
TRBV7-6,CASSPWVVGGDNEQFF
TRBV9,CASSLQEIYNEQFF
TRBV9,CASSRSGLPSNEQYF
TRBV29-1,CSVDPGLAANEQFF
TRBV5-1,CASSLESEKLFF
TRBV9,CASSVEGMNTGELFF
TRBV4-1,CASSQVTPNTIYF
TRBV4-1,CASSWTRGGSDEQFF
TRBV13,CASSPQGLAEAFF
TRBV6-5,CASRTTNSNTGELFF
TRBV2,CASSEWGRQDGYTF
TRBV19,CASSILAGSSDTQYF
TRBV9,CASSVQGRTNEKLFF
TRBV11-2,CASRSGEKLFF
TRBV9,CASSPLGDSTYEQYF
TRBV12-5,CASAPTSGKNEQYF
TRBV6-5,CASSYGDFQETQYF
TRBV9,CASSHLGAETQYF
TRBV4-1,CASSRTTSGGKSYNEQFF